This TCR beta chain was identified during a study of memory CD4+ T cells and cytomegalovirus serostatus. Study-level background: Of the healthy Belgian adults, nine or ten were CMV seropositive and about 24 seronegative. Study-level results: CMV serostatus prediction reached median AUC around 0.95, or 0.9 with US-trained model. The CMV-associated TCR signature appears largely within the CD4+ memory repertoire. Each of 65 to 70 CMV-associated TCRbeta sequences occurred in one to five individuals.

The sort gate was single viable CD3+CD4+CD8-CD45RO+ cells for memory CD4+ T cells. In germline, CDR1 is MNHEY, CDR2 SVGAGI. There are 14 residues in the CDR3. V was cut by 6 bases and J by 2 bases, with 10 bases left in between. TCRdb's table, derived via immunoSEQ multiplex PCR, lists solely in-frame clones and lacks some. In the table there are over 25,000 clones, 75% to 80% of which are singletons. In this sample, this clone turned up once. The antigen remains undetermined. The V call is TRBV6-5, the J call TRBJ2-2, with D possibly matching TRBD1 (6 bases). Sequencing was done on a sample of memory CD4+ T cells from blood. The sequence derives from an adult in good health and CMV-seronegative. The CDR3 DNA reads TGTGCCAGCAGGTCCAGGGGCAACACCGGGGAGCTGTTTTTT. The encoded protein is CASRSRGNTGELFF.